Sequencing of this TCR beta chain was carried out in a study of cytomegalovirus exposure and HLA in healthy donors. Overall study results and limits: Reports showed the classifier diagnosing cytomegalovirus status with high specificity and sensitivity. Per a later analysis, about 18,000 TCR beta sequences showed association with HLA alleles at 0.05 false discovery rate.

PCR employed 60 Vbeta and 13 Jbeta primers. The assay was immunoSEQ multiplex PCR, and TCRdb's table has in-frame clones only and misses some. Of under 200,000 clones in the sample, around 75% were seen once. V shed 4 bases and J 4 bases; nucleotides not matched to a gene: 3. Looked up from germline, CDR1 is MGHRA and CDR2 is YSYEKL. The CDR3 has 16 amino acids. For this clone: Its specificity is unknown.

Sequencing was carried out using PBMCs. The chain carries TRBV4-1 and TRBJ2-5; TRBD2 matches at 16 bases. The clonotype originates from a woman in her 30s in good health and CMV-seronegative. Written as DNA, the CDR3 is TGCGCCAGCAGCCGAGGGACTAGCGGGAGGGGAGAGACCCAGTACTTC. Its translation is CASSRGTSGRGETQYF.